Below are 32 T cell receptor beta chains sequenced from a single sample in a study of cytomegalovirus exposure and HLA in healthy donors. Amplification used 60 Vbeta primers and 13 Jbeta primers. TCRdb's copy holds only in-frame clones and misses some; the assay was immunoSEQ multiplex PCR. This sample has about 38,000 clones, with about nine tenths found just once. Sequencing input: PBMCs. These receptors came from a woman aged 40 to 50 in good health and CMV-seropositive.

DNA for the CDR3: TGTGCCAGCAGCGGTAGTGGTTGGGGGGGCTCCTACAATGAGCAGTTCTTC. Translating it yields CASSGSGWGGSYNEQFF. The rearrangement uses TRBV9 and TRBJ2-1; 7 positions agree with TRBD2. The CDR3 consists of 17 residues. Per the germline V gene, CDR1 is SGDLS and CDR2 is YYNGEE. V trimming: 3 bases; J trimming: 0 bases; junction bases outside the gene matches: 9.

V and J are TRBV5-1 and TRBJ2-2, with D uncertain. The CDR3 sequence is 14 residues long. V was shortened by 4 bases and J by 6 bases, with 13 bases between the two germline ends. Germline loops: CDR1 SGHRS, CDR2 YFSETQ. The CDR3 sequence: CASSPNRLAGELFF. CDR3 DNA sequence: TGCGCCAGCAGCCCTAACCGACTCGCCGGGGAGCTGTTTTTT.

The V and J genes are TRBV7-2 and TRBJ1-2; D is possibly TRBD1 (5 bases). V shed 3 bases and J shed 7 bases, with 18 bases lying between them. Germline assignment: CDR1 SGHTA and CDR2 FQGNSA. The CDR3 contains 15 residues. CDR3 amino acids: CASSFNGQQLGGYTF. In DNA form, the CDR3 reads TGTGCCAGCAGCTTTAACGGACAACAATTGGGTGGCTACACCTTC.

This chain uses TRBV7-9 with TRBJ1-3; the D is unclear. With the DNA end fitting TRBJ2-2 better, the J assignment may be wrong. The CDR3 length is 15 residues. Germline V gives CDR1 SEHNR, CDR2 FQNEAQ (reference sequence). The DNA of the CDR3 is TGTGCCAGCAGCTTAGCGCCCCAGCAGGCCGGGGAGCTGTTTTTT. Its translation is CASSLAPQQAGELFF.

CDR3 bases: TGTGCCAGCAGCCGGACAGGGGTCGGTCAGCCCCAGCATTTT. Translating gives CASSRTGVGQPQHF. The chain recombines TRBV6-5 with TRBJ1-5; 9 bases align to TRBD1. The CDR3 is 14 amino acids. Germline values: CDR1 MNHEY, CDR2 SVGAGI. Unmatched junction bases numbered 6, after V lost 6 bases and J lost 6 bases.

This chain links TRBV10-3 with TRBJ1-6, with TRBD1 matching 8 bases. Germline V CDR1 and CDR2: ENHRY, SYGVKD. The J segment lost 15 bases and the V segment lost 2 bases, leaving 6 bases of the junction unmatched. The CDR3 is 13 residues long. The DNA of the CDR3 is TGTGCCATCAGTGAGGGTAATGGACAGGGCCTCCACTTT. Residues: CAISEGNGQGLHF.

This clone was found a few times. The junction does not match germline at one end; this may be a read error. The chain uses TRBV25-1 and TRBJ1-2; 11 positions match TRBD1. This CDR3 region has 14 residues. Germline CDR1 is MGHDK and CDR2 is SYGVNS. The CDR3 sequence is CASRPRTGGYSYTF. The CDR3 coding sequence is TGTGCCAGCAGACCTCGGACAGGGGGCTATAGCTACACCTTC.

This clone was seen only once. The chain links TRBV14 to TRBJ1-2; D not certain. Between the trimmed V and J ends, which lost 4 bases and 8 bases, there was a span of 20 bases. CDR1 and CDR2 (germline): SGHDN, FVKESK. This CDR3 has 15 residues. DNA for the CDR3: TGTGCCAGCAGCCGCCAGGAGGGAGGGATTGAAGGCTACACCTTC. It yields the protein CASSRQEGGIEGYTF.

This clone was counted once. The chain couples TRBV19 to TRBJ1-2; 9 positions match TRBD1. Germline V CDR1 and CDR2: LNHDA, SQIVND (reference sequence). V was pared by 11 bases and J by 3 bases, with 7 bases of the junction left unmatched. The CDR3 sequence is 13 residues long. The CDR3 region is CAVKQGADYGYTF. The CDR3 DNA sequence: TGTGCCGTCAAACAGGGGGCGGACTATGGCTACACCTTC.

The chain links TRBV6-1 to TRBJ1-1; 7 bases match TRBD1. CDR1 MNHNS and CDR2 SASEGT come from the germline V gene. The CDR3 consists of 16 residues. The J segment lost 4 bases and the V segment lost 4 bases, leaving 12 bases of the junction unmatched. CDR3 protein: CASSVRDSNWGTEAFF. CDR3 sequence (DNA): TGTGCCAGCAGTGTCCGGGACAGCAACTGGGGCACTGAAGCTTTCTTT.

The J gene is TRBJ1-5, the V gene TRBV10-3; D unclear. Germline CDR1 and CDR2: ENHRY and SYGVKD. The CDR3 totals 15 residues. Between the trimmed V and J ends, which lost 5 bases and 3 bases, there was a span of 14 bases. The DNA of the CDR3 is TGTGCCATCAGTTCCCTAGACCCCCCCAATCAGCCCCAGCATTTT. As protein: CAISSLDPPNQPQHF.

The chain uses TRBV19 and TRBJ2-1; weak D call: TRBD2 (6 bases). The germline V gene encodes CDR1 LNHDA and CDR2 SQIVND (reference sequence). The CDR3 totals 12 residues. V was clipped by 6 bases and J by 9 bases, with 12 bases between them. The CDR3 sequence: CASSPGGREQFF. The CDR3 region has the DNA TGTGCCAGTAGCCCCGGGGGTCGTGAGCAGTTCTTC.

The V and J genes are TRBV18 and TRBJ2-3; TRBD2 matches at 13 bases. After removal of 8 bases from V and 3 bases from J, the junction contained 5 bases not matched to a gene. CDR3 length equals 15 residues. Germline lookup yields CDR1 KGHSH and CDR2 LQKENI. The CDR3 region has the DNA TGTGCCAGCGGTGAGGGACTAGCGGGGACAGATACGCAGTATTTT. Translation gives CASGEGLAGTDTQYF.

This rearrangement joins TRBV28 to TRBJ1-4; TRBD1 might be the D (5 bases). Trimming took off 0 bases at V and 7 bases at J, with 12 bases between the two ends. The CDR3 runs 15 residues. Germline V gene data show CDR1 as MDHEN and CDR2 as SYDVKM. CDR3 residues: CASSLWSRVGEKLFF. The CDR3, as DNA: TGTGCCAGCAGTTTATGGTCCAGGGTGGGTGAAAAACTGTTTTTT.

DNA of the CDR3: TGTGCCAGCAGCGTTGGGACAGATTTTTGGGAGGAAAAACTGTTTTTT. This codes for CASSVGTDFWEEKLFF. The gene calls are TRBV9 and TRBJ1-4, with 7 bases that match TRBD1. CDR3 length equals 16 residues. In germline, CDR1 is SGDLS, CDR2 YYNGEE. V lost 2 bases to trimming and J lost 8 bases; unmatched junction nucleotides: 12.

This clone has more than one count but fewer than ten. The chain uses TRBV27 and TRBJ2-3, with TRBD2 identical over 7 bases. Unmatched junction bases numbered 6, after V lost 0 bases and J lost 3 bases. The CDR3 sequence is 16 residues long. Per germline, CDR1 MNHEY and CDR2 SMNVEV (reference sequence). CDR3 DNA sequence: TGTGCCAGCAGTTTATCGAGGACTAGATCAACAGATACGCAGTATTTT. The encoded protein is CASSLSRTRSTDTQYF.

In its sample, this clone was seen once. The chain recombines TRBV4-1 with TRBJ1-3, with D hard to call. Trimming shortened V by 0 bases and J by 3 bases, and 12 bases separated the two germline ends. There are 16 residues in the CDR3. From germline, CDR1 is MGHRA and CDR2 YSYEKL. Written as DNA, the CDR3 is TGCGCCAGCAGCCAAGAAAGCGGGGTATATGGAAACACCATATATTTT. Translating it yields CASSQESGVYGNTIYF.

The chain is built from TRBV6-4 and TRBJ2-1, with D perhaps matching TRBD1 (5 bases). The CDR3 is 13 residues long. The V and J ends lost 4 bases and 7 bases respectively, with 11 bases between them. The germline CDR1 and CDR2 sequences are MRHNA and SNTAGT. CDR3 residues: CASSASGYNEQFF. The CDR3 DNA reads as TGTGCCAGCAGTGCTTCAGGGTATAATGAGCAGTTCTTC.

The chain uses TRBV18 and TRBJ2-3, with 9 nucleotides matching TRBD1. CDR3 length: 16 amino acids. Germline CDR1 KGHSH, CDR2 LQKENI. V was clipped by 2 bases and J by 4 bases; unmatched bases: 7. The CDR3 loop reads CASSPISGTGSDTQYF. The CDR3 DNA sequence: TGTGCCAGCTCACCAATATCCGGGACAGGGTCAGATACGCAGTATTTT. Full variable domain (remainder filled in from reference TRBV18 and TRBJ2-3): NAGVMQNPRHLVRRRGQEARLRCSPMKGHSHVYWYRQLPEEGLKFMVYLQKENIIDESGMPKERFSAEFPKEGPSILRIQQVVRGDSAAYFCASSPISGTGSDTQYFGPGTRLTVL.

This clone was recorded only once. The CDR3 coding sequence is TGTGCCAGCAGACCTCAGGGGGCGGAAGGCTACACCTTC. Translated, it gives CASRPQGAEGYTF. This chain joins TRBV28 and TRBJ1-2; 8 nucleotides align to TRBD1. Germline V gene sequence: CDR1 MDHEN, CDR2 SYDVKM. Trimming took 6 bases from V and 8 from J; bases not matched to a gene: 8. The CDR3 length is 13 residues.

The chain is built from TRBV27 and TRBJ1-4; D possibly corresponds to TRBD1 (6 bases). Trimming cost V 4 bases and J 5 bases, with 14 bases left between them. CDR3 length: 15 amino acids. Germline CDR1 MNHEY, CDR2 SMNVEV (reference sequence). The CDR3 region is CASSSSDRLNEKLFF. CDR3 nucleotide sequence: TGTGCCAGCAGTTCATCGGACAGACTAAATGAAAAACTGTTTTTT.

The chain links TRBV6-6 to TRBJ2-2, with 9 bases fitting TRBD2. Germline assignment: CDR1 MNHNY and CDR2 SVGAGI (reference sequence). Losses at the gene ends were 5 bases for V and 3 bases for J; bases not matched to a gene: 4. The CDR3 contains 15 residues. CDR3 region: CASSEGLAHTGELFF. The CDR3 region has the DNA TGTGCCAGCAGTGAGGGACTAGCTCACACCGGGGAGCTGTTTTTT.

CDR3 nucleotides: TGTGCCAGCAGCCAAGCGGGATCCACCGGGGAGCTGTTTTTT. Protein: CASSQAGSTGELFF. The rearrangement links TRBV14 to TRBJ2-2; TRBD2 might be the D (5 bases). V lost 1 base and J lost 4, with 7 bases in between. The CDR3 is made up of 14 amino acids. Germline V gene sequence: CDR1 SGHDN, CDR2 FVKESK.

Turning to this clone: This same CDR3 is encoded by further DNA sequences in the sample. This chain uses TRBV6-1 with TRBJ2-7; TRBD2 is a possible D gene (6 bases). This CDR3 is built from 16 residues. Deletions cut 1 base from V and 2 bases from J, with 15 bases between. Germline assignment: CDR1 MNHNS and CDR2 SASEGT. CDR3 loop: CASSEGRAGRPYEQYF. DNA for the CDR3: TGTGCCAGCAGTGAAGGGCGAGCGGGTAGGCCCTACGAGCAGTACTTC.

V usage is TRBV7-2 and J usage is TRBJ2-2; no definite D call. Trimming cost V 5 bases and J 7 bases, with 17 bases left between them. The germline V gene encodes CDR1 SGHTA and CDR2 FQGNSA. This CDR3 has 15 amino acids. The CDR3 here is CASSVDSRLGGELFF. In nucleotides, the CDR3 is TGTGCCAGCAGCGTCGACTCTCGGCTGGGCGGGGAGCTGTTTTTT.

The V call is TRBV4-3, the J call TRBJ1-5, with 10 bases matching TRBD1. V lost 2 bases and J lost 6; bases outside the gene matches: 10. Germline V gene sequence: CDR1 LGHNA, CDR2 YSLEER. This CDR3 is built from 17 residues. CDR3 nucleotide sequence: TGCGCCAGCAGCCAACAACTCCGACAGGGGGCCGGTCAGCCCCAGCATTTT. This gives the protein CASSQQLRQGAGQPQHF.

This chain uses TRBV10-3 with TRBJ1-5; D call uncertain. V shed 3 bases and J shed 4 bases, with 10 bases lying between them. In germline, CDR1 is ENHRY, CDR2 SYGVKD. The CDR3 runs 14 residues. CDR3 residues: CAISEQLVNQPQHF. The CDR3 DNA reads TGTGCCATCAGTGAACAGCTGGTGAATCAGCCCCAGCATTTT.

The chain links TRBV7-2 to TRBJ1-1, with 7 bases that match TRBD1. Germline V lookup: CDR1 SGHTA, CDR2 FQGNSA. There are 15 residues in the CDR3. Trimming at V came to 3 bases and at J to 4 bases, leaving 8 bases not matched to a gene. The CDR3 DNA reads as TGTGCCAGCAGCTTCGGACAGGTTCTTGTCACTGAAGCTTTCTTT. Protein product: CASSFGQVLVTEAFF.

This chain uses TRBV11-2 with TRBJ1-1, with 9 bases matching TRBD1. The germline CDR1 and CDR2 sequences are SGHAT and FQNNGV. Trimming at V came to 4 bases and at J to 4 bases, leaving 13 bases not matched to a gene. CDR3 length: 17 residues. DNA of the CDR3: TGTGCCAGCAGCTCAGGGGGGACAGGGTCCCCGGGCACTGAAGCTTTCTTT. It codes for CASSSGGTGSPGTEAFF.

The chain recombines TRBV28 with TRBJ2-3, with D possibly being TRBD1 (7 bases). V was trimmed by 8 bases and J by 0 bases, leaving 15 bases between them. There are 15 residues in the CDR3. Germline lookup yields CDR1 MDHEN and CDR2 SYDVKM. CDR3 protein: CASGQGGASTDTQYF. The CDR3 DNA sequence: TGTGCCAGCGGGCAGGGGGGTGCTAGCACAGATACGCAGTATTTT. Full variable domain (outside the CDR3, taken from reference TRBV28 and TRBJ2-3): DVKVTQSSRYLVKRTGEKVFLECVQDMDHENMFWYRQDPGLGLRLIYFSYDVKMKEKGDIPEGYSVSREKKERFSLILESASTNQTSMYLCASGQGGASTDTQYFGPGTRLTVL.

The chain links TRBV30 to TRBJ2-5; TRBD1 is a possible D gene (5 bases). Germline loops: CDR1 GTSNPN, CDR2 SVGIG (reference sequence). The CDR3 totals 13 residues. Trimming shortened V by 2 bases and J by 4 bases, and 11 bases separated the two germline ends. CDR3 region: CAWSRGFGETQYF. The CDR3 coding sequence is TGTGCCTGGAGTAGGGGTTTCGGAGAGACCCAGTACTTC.

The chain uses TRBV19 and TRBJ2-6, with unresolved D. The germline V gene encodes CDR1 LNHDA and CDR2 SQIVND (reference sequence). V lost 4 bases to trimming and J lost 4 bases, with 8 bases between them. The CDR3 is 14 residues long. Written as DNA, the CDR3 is TGTGCCAGTAGTACCCTGCGGGGGGCCAACGTCCTGACTTTC. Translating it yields CASSTLRGANVLTF.